The entry below gives a single TCR beta chain sequence along with its context. Only in-frame clones appear in the TCRdb table, and some are missing; sequencing was by immunoSEQ multiplex PCR. Here the sample spans more than 250,000 clones, about nine tenths being singletons. This specimen comes from a study of blood T cell repertoires in COVID-19. Germline loops: CDR1 ENHRY, CDR2 SYGVKD. J was trimmed by 8 bases and V by 4 bases; bases with no gene match: 4. CDR3 size: 13 residues. Input material: PBMCs or T cells enriched from blood (not recorded which). This receptor was obtained from a woman between 35 and 50 years old with acute COVID-19. The J gene is TRBJ1-2, the V gene TRBV10-3; TRBD1 aligns across 10 bases. Here the CDR3 reads CAISVGTGEGYTF. The DNA of the CDR3 is TGTGCCATCAGTGTCGGGACAGGGGAAGGCTACACCTTC.